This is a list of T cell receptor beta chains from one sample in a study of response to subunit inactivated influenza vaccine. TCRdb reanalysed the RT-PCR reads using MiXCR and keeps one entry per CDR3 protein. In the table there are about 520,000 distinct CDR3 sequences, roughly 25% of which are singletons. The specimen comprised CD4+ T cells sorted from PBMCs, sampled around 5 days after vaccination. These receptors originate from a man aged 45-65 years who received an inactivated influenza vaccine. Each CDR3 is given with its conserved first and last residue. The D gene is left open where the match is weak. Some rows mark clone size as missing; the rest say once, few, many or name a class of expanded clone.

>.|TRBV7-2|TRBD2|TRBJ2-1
TGTGCCAGCAGCCAGGGACTAGCCCAAAGACAGTTCTTC
CASSQGLAQRQFF
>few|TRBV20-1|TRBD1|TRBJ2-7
TGCAGTGCCACAACAGGGGTGATCCTCTCCGAGCAGTACTTC
CSATTGVILSEQYF
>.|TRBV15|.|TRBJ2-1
TGTGCCACCAGCAGAGATAGTGGGACCCCATACAATGAGCAGTTCTTC
CATSRDSGTPYNEQFF
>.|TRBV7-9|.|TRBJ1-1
TGTGCCAGCAGCTTAGTGTCGGGTTCGGGTGAAGCTTTCTTT
CASSLVSGSGEAFF
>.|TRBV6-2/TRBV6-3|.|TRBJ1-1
TGTGCCAGCATCATGGATGGGGGCCACACTGAAGCTTTCTTT
CASIMDGGHTEAFF
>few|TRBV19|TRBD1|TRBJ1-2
TGTGCCAGTAGCGAGGGACAGTACTATGGCTACACCTTC
CASSEGQYYGYTF
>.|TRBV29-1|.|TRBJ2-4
TGCAGCGTCGCGTGGAGGGACATTCAGTACTTC
CSVAWRDIQYF
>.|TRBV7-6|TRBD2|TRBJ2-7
TGTGCCAGCAGCTTAAGCGGGCACGGTCCCGGGACTAGCCTCTCCTACGAGCAGTACTTC
CASSLSGHGPGTSLSYEQYF
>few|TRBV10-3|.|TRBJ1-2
TGTGCCATCAGTGACAGGACAGCCTATGGCTACACCTTC
CAISDRTAYGYTF
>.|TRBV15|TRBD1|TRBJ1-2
TGTGCCACCAGGGGGACAGGGTATTTAGGCTACACCTTC
CATRGTGYLGYTF
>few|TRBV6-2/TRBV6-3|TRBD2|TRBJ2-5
TGTGCCAGCAGTAACCCTCCCGCGGGGGGTCGAGAGACCCAGTACTTC
CASSNPPAGGRETQYF
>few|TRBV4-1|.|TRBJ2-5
TGCGCCAGCAGCCAAGATTTCTGGCAGCAAGAGACCCAGTACTTC
CASSQDFWQQETQYF
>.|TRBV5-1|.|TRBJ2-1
TGCGCCAGCAGCTCCCTCAGGAGCTCCTACAATGAGCAGTTCTTC
CASSSLRSSYNEQFF
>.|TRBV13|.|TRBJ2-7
TGTGCCAGCAGCTCCGGGACGGAATCCTACGAGCAGTACTTC
CASSSGTESYEQYF
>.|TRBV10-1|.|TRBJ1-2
TGCGCCAGCAGTGAGGGAACAGGATATGGCTACACCTTC
CASSEGTGYGYTF
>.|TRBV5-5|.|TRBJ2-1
TGTGCCAGCAGCCGGGAGTGGGGCTCCTACAATGAGCAGTTCTTC
CASSREWGSYNEQFF
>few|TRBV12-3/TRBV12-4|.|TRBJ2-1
TGTGCCAGCATAGTCGGGACCGCCGGGAGTCGAAATGAGCAGTTCTTC
CASIVGTAGSRNEQFF
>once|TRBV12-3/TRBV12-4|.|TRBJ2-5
TGTGCCAGCCGCGGCGCAGGGGGGCAAGAGACCCAGTACTTC
CASRGAGGQETQYF